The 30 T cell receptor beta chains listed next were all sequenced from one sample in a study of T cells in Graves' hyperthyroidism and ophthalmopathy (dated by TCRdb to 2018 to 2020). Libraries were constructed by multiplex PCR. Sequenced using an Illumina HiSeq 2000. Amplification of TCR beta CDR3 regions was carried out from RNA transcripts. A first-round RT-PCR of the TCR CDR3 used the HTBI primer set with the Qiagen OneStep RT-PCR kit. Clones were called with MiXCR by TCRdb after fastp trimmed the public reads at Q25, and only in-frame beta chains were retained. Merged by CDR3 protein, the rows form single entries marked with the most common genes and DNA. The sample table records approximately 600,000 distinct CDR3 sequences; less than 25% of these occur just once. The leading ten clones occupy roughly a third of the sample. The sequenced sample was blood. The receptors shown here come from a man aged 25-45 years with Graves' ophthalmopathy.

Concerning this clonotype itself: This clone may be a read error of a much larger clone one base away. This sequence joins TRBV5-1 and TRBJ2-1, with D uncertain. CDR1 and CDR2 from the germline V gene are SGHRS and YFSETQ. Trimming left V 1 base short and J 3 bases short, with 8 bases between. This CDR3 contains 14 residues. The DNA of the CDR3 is TGCGCCAGCAGCTTGCTAGGTTTCTACAATGAGCAGTTCTTC. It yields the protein CASSLLGFYNEQFF.

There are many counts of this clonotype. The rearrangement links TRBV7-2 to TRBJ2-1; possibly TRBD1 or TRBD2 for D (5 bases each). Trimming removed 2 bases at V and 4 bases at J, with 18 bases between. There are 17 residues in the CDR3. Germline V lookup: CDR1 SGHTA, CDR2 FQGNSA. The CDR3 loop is CASSLIIGASGYNEQFF. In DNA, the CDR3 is TGTGCCAGCAGCTTAATCATTGGGGCATCGGGGTACAATGAGCAGTTCTTC.

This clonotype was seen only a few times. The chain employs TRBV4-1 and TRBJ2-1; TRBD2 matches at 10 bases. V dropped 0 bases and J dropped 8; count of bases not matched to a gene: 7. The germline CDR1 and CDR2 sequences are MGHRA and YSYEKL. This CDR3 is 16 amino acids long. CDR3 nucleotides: TGCGCCAGCAGCCAAGATGGGCTAGCGGGAGTGGATGAGCAGTTCTTC. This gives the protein CASSQDGLAGVDEQFF.

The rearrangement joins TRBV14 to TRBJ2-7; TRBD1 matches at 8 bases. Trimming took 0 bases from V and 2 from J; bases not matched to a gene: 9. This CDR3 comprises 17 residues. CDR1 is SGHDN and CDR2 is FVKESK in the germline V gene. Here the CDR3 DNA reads TGTGCCAGCAGCCAAGAAAGGTCGGGACAGGAGCCCTACGAGCAGTACTTC. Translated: CASSQERSGQEPYEQYF.

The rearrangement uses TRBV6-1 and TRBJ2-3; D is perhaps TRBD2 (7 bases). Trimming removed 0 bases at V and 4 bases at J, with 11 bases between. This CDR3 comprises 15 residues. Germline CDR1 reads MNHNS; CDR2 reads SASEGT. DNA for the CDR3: TGTGCCAGCAGTGAAGCGGGGGCGGGAGCAGATACGCAGTATTTT. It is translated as CASSEAGAGADTQYF.

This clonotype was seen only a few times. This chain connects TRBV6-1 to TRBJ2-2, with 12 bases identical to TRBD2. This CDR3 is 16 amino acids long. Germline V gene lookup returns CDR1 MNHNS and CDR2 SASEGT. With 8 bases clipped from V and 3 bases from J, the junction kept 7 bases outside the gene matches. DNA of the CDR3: TGTGCCAGCGGAGGACTAGCGGGAAGATACACCGGGGAGCTGTTTTTT. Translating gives CASGGLAGRYTGELFF.

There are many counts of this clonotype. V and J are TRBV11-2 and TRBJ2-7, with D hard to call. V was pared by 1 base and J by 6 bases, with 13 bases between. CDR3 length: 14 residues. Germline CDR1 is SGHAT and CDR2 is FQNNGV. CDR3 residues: CASSLGGFGSEQYF. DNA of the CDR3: TGTGCCAGCAGCTTAGGAGGTTTCGGGTCCGAGCAGTACTTC.

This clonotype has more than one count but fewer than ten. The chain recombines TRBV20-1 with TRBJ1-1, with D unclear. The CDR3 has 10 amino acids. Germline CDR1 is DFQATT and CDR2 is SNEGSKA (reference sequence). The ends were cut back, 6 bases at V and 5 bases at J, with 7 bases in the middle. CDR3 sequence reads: CSAPETEAFF. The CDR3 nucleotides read TGCAGTGCCCCGGAAACTGAAGCTTTCTTT.

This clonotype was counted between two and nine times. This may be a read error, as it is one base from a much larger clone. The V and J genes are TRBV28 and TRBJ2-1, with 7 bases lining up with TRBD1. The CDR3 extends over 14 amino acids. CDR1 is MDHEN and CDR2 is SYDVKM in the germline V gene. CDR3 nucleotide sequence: TGTGCCGGCAGGCCGGGACAGCCCTACAATGAGCAGTTCTTC. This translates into CAGRPGQPYNEQFF.

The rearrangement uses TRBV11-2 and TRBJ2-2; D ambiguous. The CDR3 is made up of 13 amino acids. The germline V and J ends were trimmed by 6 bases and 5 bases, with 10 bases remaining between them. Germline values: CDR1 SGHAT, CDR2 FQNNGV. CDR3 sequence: CASRHLGTGELFF. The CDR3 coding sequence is TGTGCCAGCAGGCATCTCGGGACCGGGGAGCTGTTTTTT.

The DNA for the CDR3 is TGTGCCAGCAGTGGATTCCAGGACACTGAAGCTTTCTTT. Encoded protein: CASSGFQDTEAFF. The V call is TRBV2, the J call TRBJ1-1; D is uncertain. Germline V lookup: CDR1 SNHLY, CDR2 FYNNEI. Trimming stripped 4 bases from V and 3 bases from J, with 9 bases between. This CDR3 has 13 amino acids.

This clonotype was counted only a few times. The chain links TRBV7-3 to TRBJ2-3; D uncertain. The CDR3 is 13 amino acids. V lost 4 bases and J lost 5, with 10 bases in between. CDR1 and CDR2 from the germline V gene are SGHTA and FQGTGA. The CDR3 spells CASSSSSIDTQYF. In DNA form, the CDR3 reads TGTGCCAGCAGCTCCTCAAGTATAGATACGCAGTATTTT.

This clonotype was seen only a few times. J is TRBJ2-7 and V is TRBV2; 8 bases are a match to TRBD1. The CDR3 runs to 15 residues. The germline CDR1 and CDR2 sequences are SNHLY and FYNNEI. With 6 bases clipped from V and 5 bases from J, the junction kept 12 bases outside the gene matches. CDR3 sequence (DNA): TGTGCCAGCAGGCCGGACAGGGCGGTGTTGGACGAGCAGTACTTC. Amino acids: CASRPDRAVLDEQYF.

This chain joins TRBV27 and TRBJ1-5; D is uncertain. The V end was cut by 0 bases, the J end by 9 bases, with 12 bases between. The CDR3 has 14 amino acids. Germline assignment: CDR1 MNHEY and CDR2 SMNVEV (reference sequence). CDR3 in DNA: TGTGCCAGCAGTTTATCGGGCTCGTTTACGCCCCAGCATTTT. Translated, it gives CASSLSGSFTPQHF.

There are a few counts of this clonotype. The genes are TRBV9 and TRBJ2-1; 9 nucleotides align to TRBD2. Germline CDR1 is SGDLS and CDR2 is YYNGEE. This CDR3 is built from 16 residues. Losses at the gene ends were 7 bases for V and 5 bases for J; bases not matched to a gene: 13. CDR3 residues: CASGISLAGNDNEQFF. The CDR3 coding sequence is TGTGCCAGCGGTATCTCCCTAGCGGGGAACGACAATGAGCAGTTCTTC.

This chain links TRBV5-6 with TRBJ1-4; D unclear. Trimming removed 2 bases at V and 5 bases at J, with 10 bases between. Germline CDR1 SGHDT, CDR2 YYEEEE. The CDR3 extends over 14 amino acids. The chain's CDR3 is CASSFGASNEKLFF. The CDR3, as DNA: TGTGCCAGCAGCTTCGGAGCCAGCAATGAAAAACTGTTTTTT.

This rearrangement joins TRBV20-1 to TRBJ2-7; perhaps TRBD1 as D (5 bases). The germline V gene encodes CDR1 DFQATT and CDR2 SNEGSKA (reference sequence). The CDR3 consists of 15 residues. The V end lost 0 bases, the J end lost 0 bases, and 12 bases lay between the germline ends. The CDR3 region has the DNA TGCAGTGCTAGAGAGCTCAGGGTAATCTCCTACGAGCAGTACTTC. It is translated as CSARELRVISYEQYF.

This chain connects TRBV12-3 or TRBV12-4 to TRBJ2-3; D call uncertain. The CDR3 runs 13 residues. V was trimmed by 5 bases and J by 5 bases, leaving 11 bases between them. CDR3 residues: CASSPHLQDTQYF. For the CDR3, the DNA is TGTGCCAGCAGTCCCCACCTTCAAGATACGCAGTATTTT.

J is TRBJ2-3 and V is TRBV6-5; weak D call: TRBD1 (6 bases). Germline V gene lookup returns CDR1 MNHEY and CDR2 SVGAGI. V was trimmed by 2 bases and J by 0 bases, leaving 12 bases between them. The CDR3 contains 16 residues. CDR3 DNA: TGTGCCAGCAGTTACAGTCCAGGGGTGAGCACAGATACGCAGTATTTT. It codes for CASSYSPGVSTDTQYF.

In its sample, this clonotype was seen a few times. DNA of the CDR3: TGTGCCAGTAGTTTGCGGGGGGAATGGATCTGGACTGAAGCTTTCTTT. Protein sequence: CASSLRGEWIWTEAFF. This chain uses TRBV19 with TRBJ1-1, with D tentatively TRBD1 (5 bases). The CDR3 sequence is 16 residues long. V lost 5 bases and J 5 bases, leaving 21 bases between the germline ends. Germline loops: CDR1 LNHDA, CDR2 SQIVND (reference sequence).

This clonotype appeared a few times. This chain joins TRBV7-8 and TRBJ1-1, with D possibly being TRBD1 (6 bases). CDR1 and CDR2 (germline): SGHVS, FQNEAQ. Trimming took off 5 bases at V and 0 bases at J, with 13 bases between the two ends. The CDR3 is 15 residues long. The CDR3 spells CASSPIAGVNTEAFF. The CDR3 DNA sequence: TGTGCCAGCAGCCCCATCGCAGGGGTGAACACTGAAGCTTTCTTT.

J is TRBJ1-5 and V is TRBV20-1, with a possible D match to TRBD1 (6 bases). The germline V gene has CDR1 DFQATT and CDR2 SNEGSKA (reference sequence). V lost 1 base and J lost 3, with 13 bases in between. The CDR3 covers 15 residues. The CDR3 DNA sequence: TGCAGTGCTAGAGCGGGAGGGGGGAACAATCAGCCCCAGCATTTT. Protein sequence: CSARAGGGNNQPQHF.

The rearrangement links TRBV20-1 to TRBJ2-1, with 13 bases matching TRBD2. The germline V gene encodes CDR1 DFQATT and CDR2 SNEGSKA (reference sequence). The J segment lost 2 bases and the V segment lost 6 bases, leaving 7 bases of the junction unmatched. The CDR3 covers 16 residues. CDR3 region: CSARTSGSVAYNEQFF. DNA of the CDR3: TGCAGTGCCCGGACTAGCGGGAGTGTAGCCTACAATGAGCAGTTCTTC.

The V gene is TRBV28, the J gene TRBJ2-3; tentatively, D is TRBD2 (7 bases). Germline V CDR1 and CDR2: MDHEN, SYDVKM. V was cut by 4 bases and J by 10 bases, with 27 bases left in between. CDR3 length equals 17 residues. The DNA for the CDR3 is TGTGCCAGCAGTTCCCACCGTAGTGCTTTGTTCGGGGGGCCGCAGTATTTT. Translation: CASSSHRSALFGGPQYF.

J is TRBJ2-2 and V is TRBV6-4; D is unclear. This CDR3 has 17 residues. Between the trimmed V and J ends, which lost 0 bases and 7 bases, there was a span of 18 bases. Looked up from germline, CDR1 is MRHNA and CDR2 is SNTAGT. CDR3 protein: CASSDSNFLAEVGELFF. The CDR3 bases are TGTGCCAGCAGTGACTCAAACTTCCTGGCTGAGGTCGGGGAGCTGTTTTTT.

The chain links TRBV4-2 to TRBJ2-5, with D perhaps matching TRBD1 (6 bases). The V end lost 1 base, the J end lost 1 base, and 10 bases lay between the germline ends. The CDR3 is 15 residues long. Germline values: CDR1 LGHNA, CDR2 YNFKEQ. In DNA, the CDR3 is TGTGCCAGCAGCCAAGGGGGGCTAGTCCAAGAGACCCAGTACTTC. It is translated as CASSQGGLVQETQYF.

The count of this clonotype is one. The CDR3, as DNA: TGCGCCAGCAGCTTGATCGGGACGGAGAACGAGCAGTACTTC. Amino acid sequence: CASSLIGTENEQYF. This sequence joins TRBV5-1 and TRBJ2-7; D possibly matches TRBD1 or TRBD2 (5 bases each). Germline CDR1 SGHRS, CDR2 YFSETQ. Trimming pared 1 base from V and 5 bases from J, leaving 13 bases between. The CDR3 totals 14 residues.

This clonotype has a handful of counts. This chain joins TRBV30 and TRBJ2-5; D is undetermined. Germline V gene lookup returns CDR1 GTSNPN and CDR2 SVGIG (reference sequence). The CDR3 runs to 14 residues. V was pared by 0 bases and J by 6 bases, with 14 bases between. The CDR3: CAWSVRISVQTQYF. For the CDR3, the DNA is TGTGCCTGGAGTGTACGGATTTCGGTACAGACCCAGTACTTC.

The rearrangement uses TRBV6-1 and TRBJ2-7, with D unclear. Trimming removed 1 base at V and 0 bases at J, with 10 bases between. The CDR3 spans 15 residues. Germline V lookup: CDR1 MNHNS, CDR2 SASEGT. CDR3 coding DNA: TGTGCCAGCAGTGAAGGTCGGTCCTCCTCCTACGAGCAGTACTTC. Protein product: CASSEGRSSSYEQYF.

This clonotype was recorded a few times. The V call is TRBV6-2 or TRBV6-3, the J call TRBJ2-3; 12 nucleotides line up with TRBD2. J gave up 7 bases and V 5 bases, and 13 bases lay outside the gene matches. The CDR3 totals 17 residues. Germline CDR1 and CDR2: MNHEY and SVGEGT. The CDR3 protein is CASSPTSSGRAVNTQYF. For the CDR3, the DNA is TGTGCCAGCAGTCCCACTTCTAGCGGGAGGGCCGTAAATACGCAGTATTTT.